Listed below are T cell receptor beta chains from one sample, sequenced in a study of blood T cell repertoires in COVID-19. Clones were sequenced by immunoSEQ multiplex PCR, and TCRdb holds only the in-frame ones, with some missing. The table lists some 150,000 clones, about four fifths of them singletons, with about 2.7% in the top ten. What was sequenced was peripheral blood. The origin of the receptors is a human donor with acute or convalescent COVID-19. The donor label of this sample is uncertain. The CDR3 runs from the conserved cysteine through the conserved F or W. The order of the fields is D gene, V gene, J gene, CDR3 length, clone size, CDR3 DNA, CDR3 protein. A D gene is named only where the DNA matches it firmly. Size tells how often a clone was seen (once, few, many) or the class of an expanded clone, and some rows leave it out.

d_gene: -; v_gene: TRBV19; j_gene: TRBJ2-2; len: 13; abundance: few; CDR3nt: TGTGCCAGTAGTATCCCCCCGACAGGCGAGCTGTTTTTT; CDR3aa: CASSIPPTGELFF
d_gene: TRBD2; v_gene: TRBV7-2; j_gene: TRBJ2-7; len: 13; abundance: -; CDR3nt: TGTGCCAGCAGCGCCGGGACTAGGAGATGGCAGTACTTC; CDR3aa: CASSAGTRRWQYF
d_gene: -; v_gene: TRBV6-5; j_gene: TRBJ1-6; len: 15; abundance: few; CDR3nt: TGTGCCAGCAGTTCTATTTTCGTCCTAAATTCACCCCTCCACTTT; CDR3aa: CASSSIFVLNSPLHF
d_gene: TRBD1; v_gene: TRBV7-3; j_gene: TRBJ2-1; len: 15; abundance: -; CDR3nt: TGTGCCAGCAGCAAATCGGGACAGGGGTCCAATGAGCAGTTCTTC; CDR3aa: CASSKSGQGSNEQFF
d_gene: -; v_gene: TRBV6-1; j_gene: TRBJ1-2; len: 13; abundance: few; CDR3nt: TGTGCCAGCAGTGAATTTCCCGACTATGGCTACACCTTC; CDR3aa: CASSEFPDYGYTF
d_gene: TRBD1; v_gene: TRBV19; j_gene: TRBJ1-2; len: 15; abundance: -; CDR3nt: TGTGCCAGTAGTATTCACGACAGGGGGAACTATGGCTACACCTTC; CDR3aa: CASSIHDRGNYGYTF
d_gene: TRBD2; v_gene: TRBV3-1/TRBV3-2; j_gene: TRBJ2-5; len: 17; abundance: once; CDR3nt: TGTGCCAGCAGGGAGACTAGCGGGAGGGATCTCGGGGAGACCCAGTACTTC; CDR3aa: CASRETSGRDLGETQYF
d_gene: -; v_gene: TRBV7-3; j_gene: TRBJ1-1; len: 13; abundance: -; CDR3nt: TGTGCCAGCAGCTTGGGCAGGGCCACTGAAGCTTTCTTT; CDR3aa: CASSLGRATEAFF
d_gene: TRBD1; v_gene: TRBV5-1; j_gene: TRBJ1-4; len: 14; abundance: once; CDR3nt: TGCGCCAGCAGCTGGTCAGGGGGAAATGAAAAACTGTTTTTT; CDR3aa: CASSWSGGNEKLFF
d_gene: -; v_gene: TRBV5-1; j_gene: TRBJ1-2; len: 15; abundance: -; CDR3nt: TGCGCCAGCAGCTTGGAGGCCAGGGCAGTGGATGGCTACACCTTC; CDR3aa: CASSLEARAVDGYTF
d_gene: -; v_gene: TRBV3-1/TRBV3-2; j_gene: TRBJ1-2; len: 12; abundance: -; CDR3nt: TGTGCCAGCAGCCTAGGGGGCTATGGCTACACCTTC; CDR3aa: CASSLGGYGYTF
d_gene: TRBD1; v_gene: TRBV5-1; j_gene: TRBJ2-7; len: 16; abundance: -; CDR3nt: TGCGCCAGCAGCCCCAAACAGGGGGCCGTCTCCTACGAGCAGTACTTC; CDR3aa: CASSPKQGAVSYEQYF
d_gene: TRBD1; v_gene: TRBV30; j_gene: TRBJ1-1; len: 13; abundance: -; CDR3nt: TGTGCCTGGAGCACAGGGGCGAACACTGAAGCTTTCTTT; CDR3aa: CAWSTGANTEAFF
d_gene: -; v_gene: TRBV19; j_gene: TRBJ2-7; len: 15; abundance: -; CDR3nt: TGTGCCAGTAGTCAGCTTAGCGGCCAGGTGATCAAGCAGTACTTC; CDR3aa: CASSQLSGQVIKQYF
d_gene: -; v_gene: TRBV10-3; j_gene: TRBJ2-7; len: 11; abundance: -; CDR3nt: TGTGCCATCAGTGAACTCAACGAGCAGTACTTC; CDR3aa: CAISELNEQYF
d_gene: -; v_gene: TRBV6-6; j_gene: TRBJ2-4; len: 16; abundance: -; CDR3nt: TGTGCCAGCAGTTACCCGGAGGTGGGTCTGGAAAACATTCAGTACTTC; CDR3aa: CASSYPEVGLENIQYF
d_gene: TRBD1; v_gene: TRBV30; j_gene: TRBJ1-5; len: 16; abundance: -; CDR3nt: TGTGCCTGGAGTGCAGACAGGGGATTTAGCAATCAGCCCCAGCATTTT; CDR3aa: CAWSADRGFSNQPQHF
d_gene: -; v_gene: TRBV6-5; j_gene: TRBJ1-1; len: 12; abundance: -; CDR3nt: TGTGCCAGCAGTAAGGGGTTCACTGAAGCTTTCTTT; CDR3aa: CASSKGFTEAFF
d_gene: TRBD2; v_gene: TRBV19; j_gene: TRBJ2-2; len: 13; abundance: -; CDR3nt: TGTGCCAGTAGACCGACTAGCCCCGGGGAGCTGTTTTTT; CDR3aa: CASRPTSPGELFF
d_gene: -; v_gene: TRBV7-2; j_gene: TRBJ2-7; len: 15; abundance: -; CDR3nt: TGTGCCAGCAGCTTAGATGGACTACGGGATAGGCAGCAGTACTTC; CDR3aa: CASSLDGLRDRQQYF
d_gene: TRBD1; v_gene: TRBV11-2; j_gene: TRBJ1-1; len: 15; abundance: -; CDR3nt: TGTGCCAGCAGAAAACCGGGACAGCCTTCCCCTGAAGCTTTCTTT; CDR3aa: CASRKPGQPSPEAFF
d_gene: TRBD1; v_gene: TRBV3-1/TRBV3-2; j_gene: TRBJ1-4; len: 15; abundance: -; CDR3nt: TGTGCCAGCTGCCCGGGGACAGGAGTTAATGAAAAACCGTTTTTT; CDR3aa: CASCPGTGVNEKPFF
d_gene: -; v_gene: TRBV5-1; j_gene: TRBJ2-2; len: 14; abundance: few; CDR3nt: TGCGCCAGCAGCCCGGGACAGAACACCGGGGAGCTGTTTTTT; CDR3aa: CASSPGQNTGELFF
d_gene: -; v_gene: TRBV19; j_gene: TRBJ2-2; len: 14; abundance: -; CDR3nt: TGTGCCAGTATCTCGGGGGTGAACACCGGGGAGCTGTTTTTT; CDR3aa: CASISGVNTGELFF
d_gene: -; v_gene: TRBV6-4; j_gene: TRBJ1-6; len: 14; abundance: -; CDR3nt: TGTGCCAGCAGCACTCGGGAAGGCAGTTCACCCCTCCACTTT; CDR3aa: CASSTREGSSPLHF
d_gene: TRBD1; v_gene: TRBV7-9; j_gene: TRBJ2-7; len: 14; abundance: once; CDR3nt: TGTGCCAGCAGCCCCCGGGACAGGGAATACGAGCAGTACTTC; CDR3aa: CASSPRDREYEQYF
d_gene: TRBD2; v_gene: TRBV15; j_gene: TRBJ2-3; len: 16; abundance: -; CDR3nt: TGTGCCACCAGCAGAGGTGAGGGGCGGGGGACAGATACGCAGTATTTT; CDR3aa: CATSRGEGRGTDTQYF
d_gene: -; v_gene: TRBV10-1; j_gene: TRBJ1-6; len: 13; abundance: -; CDR3nt: TGCGCCAGCGGGGGGGACCGACGCTCGCCCCTCCACTTT; CDR3aa: CASGGDRRSPLHF
d_gene: -; v_gene: TRBV28; j_gene: TRBJ2-7; len: 11; abundance: -; CDR3nt: TGTGCCAGCTTTGGACTTTACGCGCAGTACTTC; CDR3aa: CASFGLYAQYF
d_gene: TRBD2; v_gene: TRBV11-2; j_gene: TRBJ2-2; len: 16; abundance: once; CDR3nt: TGTGCCAGCAGCTTAACGGGAGGCCCGGGGACCGGGGAGCTGTTTTTT; CDR3aa: CASSLTGGPGTGELFF
d_gene: TRBD1; v_gene: TRBV6-5; j_gene: TRBJ1-1; len: 14; abundance: -; CDR3nt: TGTGCCAGCAGTCCAGGGGGAAAGAACACTGAAGCTTTCTTT; CDR3aa: CASSPGGKNTEAFF